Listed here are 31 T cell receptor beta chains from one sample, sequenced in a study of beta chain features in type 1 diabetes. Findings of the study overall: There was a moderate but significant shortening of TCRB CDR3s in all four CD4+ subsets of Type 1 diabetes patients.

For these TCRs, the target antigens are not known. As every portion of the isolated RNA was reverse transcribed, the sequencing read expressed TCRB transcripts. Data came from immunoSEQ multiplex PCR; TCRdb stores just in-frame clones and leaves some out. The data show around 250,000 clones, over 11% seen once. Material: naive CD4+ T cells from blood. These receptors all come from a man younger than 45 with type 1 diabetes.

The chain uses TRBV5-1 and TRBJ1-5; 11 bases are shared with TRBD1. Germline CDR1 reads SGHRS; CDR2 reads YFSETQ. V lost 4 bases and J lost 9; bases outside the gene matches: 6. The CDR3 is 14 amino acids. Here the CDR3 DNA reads TGCGCCAGCAGCGATGGGACAGGGGGTCCGCCCCAGCATTTT. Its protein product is CASSDGTGGPPQHF.

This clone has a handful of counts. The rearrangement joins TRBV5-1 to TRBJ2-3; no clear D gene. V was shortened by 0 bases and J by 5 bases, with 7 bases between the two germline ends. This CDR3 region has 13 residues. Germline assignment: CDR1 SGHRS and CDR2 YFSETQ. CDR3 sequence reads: CASSLGPQDTQYF. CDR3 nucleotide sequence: TGCGCCAGCAGCTTGGGGCCTCAAGATACGCAGTATTTT.

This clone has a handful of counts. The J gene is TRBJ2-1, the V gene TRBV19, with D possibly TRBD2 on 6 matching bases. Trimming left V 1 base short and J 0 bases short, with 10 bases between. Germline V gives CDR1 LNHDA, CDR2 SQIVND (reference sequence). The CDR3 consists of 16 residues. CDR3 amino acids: CASSIAGTGSYNEQFF. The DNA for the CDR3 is TGTGCCAGTAGTATAGCCGGGACTGGCTCCTACAATGAGCAGTTCTTC.

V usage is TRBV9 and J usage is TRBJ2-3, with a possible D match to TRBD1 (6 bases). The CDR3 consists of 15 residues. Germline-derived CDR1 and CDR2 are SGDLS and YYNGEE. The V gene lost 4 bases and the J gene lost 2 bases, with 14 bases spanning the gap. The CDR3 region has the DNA TGTGCCAGCAGCCCCGAGGACAGTTCCACAGATACGCAGTATTTT. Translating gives CASSPEDSSTDTQYF.

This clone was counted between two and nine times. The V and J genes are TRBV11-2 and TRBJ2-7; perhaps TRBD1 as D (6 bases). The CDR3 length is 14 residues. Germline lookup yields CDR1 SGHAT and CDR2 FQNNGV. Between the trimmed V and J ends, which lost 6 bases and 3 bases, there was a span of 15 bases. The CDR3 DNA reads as TGTGCCAGCAGTATTAGCCTGGACAGCTACGAGCAGTACTTC. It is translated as CASSISLDSYEQYF.

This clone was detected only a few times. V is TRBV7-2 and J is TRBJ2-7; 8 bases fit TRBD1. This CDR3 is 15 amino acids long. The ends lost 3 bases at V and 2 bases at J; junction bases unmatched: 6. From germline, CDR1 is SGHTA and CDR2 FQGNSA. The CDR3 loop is CASSLSRTGTYEQYF. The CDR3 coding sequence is TGTGCCAGCAGCTTGTCCAGGACAGGGACCTACGAGCAGTACTTC.

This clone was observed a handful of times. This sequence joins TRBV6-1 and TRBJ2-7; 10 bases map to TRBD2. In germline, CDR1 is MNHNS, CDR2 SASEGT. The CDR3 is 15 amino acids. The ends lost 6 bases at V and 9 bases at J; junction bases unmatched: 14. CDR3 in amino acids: CASSRTGTSEFVQYF. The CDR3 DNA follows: TGTGCCAGCAGCCGAACTGGGACTAGCGAATTCGTGCAGTACTTC.

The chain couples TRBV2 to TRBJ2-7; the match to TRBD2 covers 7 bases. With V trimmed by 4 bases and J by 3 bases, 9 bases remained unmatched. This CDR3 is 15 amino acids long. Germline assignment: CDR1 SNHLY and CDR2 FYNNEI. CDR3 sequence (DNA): TGTGCCAGCAGTGCCCAAGAGGGAGGGATCTACGAGCAGTACTTC. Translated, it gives CASSAQEGGIYEQYF.

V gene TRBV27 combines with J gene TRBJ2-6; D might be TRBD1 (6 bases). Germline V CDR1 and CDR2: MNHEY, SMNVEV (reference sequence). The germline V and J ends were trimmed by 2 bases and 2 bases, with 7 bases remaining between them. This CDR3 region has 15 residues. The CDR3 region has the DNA TGTGCCAGCAGTTTAAACAGGGCTGGGGCCAACGTCCTGACTTTC. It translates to CASSLNRAGANVLTF.

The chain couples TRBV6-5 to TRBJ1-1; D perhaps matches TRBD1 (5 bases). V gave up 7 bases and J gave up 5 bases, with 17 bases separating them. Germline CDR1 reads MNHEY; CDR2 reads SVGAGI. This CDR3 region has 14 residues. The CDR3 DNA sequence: TGTGCCAGCACCCTACGGGGGGGAGGGACTGAAGCTTTCTTT. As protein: CASTLRGGGTEAFF.

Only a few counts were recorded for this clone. This CDR3 is CASSRAGGTYNEQFF. The CDR3 region has the DNA TGTGCCAGCTCGCGAGCAGGGGGTACCTACAATGAGCAGTTCTTC. The chain employs TRBV18 and TRBJ2-1; 7 bases map to TRBD1. CDR1 and CDR2 from the germline V gene are KGHSH and LQKENI. CDR3 size: 15 residues. Trimming at V came to 6 bases and at J to 2 bases, leaving 7 bases not matched to a gene.

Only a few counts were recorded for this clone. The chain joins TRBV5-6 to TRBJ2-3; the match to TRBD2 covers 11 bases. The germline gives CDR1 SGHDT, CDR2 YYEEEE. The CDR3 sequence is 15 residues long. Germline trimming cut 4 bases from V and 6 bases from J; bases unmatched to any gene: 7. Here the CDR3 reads CASSPGLAEGDTQYF. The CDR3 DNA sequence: TGTGCCAGCAGCCCGGGACTAGCGGAGGGGGATACGCAGTATTTT.

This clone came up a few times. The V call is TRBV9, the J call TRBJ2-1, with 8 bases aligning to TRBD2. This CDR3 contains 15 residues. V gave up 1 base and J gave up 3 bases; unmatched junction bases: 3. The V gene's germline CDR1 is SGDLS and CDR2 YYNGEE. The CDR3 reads CASSVQGTSYNEQFF. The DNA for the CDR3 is TGTGCCAGCAGCGTACAGGGGACTAGCTACAATGAGCAGTTCTTC.

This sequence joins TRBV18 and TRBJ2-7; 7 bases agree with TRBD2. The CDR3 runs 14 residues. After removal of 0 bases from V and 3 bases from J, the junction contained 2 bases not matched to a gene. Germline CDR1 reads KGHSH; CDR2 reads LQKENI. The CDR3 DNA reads TGTGCCAGCTCACCACCCCCGGGGGGCTACGAGCAGTACTTC. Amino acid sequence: CASSPPPGGYEQYF.

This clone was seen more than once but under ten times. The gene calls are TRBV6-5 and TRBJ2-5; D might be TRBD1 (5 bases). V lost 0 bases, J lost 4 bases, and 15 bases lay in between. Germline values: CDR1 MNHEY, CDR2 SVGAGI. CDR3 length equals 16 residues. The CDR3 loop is CASSYSRTQGPETQYF. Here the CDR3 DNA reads TGTGCCAGCAGTTACTCCCGGACGCAGGGCCCAGAGACCCAGTACTTC.

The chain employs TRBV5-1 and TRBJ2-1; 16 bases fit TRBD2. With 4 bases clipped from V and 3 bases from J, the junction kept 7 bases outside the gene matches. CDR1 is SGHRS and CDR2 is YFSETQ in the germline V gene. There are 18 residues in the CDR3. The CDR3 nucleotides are TGCGCCAGCAGCGGCGGGACTAGCGGGGGGGCCCTCTACAATGAGCAGTTCTTC. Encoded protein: CASSGGTSGGALYNEQFF.

The CDR3 sequence is CAISTGGDEQYF. Written as DNA, the CDR3 is TGTGCCATCAGCACAGGGGGCGACGAGCAGTACTTC. This chain uses TRBV10-3 with TRBJ2-7, with 9 bases matching TRBD1. Trimming removed 6 bases from V and 5 bases from J; junction bases left unmatched: 2. The germline gives CDR1 ENHRY, CDR2 SYGVKD. This CDR3 comprises 12 residues.

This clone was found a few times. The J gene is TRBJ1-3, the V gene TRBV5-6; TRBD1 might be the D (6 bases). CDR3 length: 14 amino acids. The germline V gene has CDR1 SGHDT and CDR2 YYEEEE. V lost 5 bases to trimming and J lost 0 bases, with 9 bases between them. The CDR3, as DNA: TGTGCCAGCAGGGGGGCCGTCTCTGGAAACACCATATATTTT. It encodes CASRGAVSGNTIYF.

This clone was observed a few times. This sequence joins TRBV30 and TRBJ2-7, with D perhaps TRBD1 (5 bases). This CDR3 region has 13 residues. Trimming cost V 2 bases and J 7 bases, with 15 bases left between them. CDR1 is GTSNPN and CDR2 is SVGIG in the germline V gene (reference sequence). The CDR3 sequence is CAWSSDMKGEQYF. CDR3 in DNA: TGTGCCTGGAGTTCGGACATGAAGGGTGAGCAGTACTTC.

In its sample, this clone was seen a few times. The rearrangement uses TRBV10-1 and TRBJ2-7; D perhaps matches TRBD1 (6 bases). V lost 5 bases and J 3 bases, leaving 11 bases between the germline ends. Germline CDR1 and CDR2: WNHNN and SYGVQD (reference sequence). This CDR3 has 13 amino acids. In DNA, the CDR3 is TGCGCCAGCAGTCAGGGGACCCTCTACGAGCAGTACTTC. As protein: CASSQGTLYEQYF.

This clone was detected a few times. CDR3 nucleotides: TGTGCCAGCAAGATCGGGACAGGGCCTGAAGCTTTCTTT. Protein sequence: CASKIGTGPEAFF. This rearrangement joins TRBV6-6 to TRBJ1-1; 9 bases are shared with TRBD1. Germline CDR1 reads MNHNY; CDR2 reads SVGAGI (reference sequence). The junction had 6 bases not matched to a gene; V was cut back by 7 bases and J by 6 bases. The CDR3 has 13 residues.

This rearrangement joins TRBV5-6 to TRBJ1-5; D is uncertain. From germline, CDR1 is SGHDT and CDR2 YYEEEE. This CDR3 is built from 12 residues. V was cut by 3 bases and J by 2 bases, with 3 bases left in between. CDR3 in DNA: TGTGCCAGCAGCTCCGGCAATCAGCCCCAGCATTTT. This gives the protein CASSSGNQPQHF.

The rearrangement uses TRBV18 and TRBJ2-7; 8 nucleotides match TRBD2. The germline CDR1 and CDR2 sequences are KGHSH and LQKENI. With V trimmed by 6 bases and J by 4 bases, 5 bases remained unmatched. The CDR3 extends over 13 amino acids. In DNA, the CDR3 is TGTGCCAGCTCCCCGAAGCGGGAGTACGAGCAGTACTTC. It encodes CASSPKREYEQYF. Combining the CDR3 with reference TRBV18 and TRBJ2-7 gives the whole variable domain NAGVMQNPRHLVRRRGQEARLRCSPMKGHSHVYWYRQLPEEGLKFMVYLQKENIIDESGMPKERFSAEFPKEGPSILRIQQVVRGDSAAYFCASSPKREYEQYFGPGTRLTVT.

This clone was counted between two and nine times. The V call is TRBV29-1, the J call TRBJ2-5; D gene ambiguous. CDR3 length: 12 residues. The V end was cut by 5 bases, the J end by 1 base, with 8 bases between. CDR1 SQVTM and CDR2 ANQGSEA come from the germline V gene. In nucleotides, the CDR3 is TGCAGCGTTCGCGAAAGCCAAGAGACCCAGTACTTC. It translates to CSVRESQETQYF.

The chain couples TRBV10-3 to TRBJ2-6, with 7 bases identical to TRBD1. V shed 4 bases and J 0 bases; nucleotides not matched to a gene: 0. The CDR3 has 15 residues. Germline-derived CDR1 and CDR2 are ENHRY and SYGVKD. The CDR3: CAISGQGSGANVLTF. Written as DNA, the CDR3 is TGTGCCATCAGTGGACAGGGCTCTGGGGCCAACGTCCTGACTTTC.

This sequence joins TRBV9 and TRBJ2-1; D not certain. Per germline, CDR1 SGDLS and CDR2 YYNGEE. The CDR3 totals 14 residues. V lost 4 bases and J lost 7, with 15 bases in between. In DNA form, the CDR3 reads TGTGCCAGCAGCCCCCCCGACCCGAGGAATGAGCAGTTCTTC. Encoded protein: CASSPPDPRNEQFF.

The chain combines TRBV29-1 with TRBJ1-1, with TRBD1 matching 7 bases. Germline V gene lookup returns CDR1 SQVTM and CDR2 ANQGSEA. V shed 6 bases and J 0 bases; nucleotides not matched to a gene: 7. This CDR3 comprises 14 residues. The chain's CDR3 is CSVNRDSMNTEAFF. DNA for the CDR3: TGCAGCGTGAACCGGGACAGCATGAACACTGAAGCTTTCTTT.

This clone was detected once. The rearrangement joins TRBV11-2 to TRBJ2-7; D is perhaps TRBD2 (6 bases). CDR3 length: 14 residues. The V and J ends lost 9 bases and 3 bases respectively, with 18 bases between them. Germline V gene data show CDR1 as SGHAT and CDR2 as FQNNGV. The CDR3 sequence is CASGDGTFVYEQYF. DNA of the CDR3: TGTGCCAGTGGGGATGGGACTTTTGTCTACGAGCAGTACTTC.

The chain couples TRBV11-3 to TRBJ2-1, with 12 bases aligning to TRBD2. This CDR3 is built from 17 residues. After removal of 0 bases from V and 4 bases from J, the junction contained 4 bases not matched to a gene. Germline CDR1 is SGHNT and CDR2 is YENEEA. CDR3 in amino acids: CASSLDFGLAGYNEQFF. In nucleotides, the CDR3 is TGTGCCAGCAGCTTAGATTTCGGACTAGCGGGATACAATGAGCAGTTCTTC.

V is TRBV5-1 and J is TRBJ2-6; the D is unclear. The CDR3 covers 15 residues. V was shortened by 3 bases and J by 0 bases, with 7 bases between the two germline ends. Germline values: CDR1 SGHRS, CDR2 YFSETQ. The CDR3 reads CASSYGNSGANVLTF. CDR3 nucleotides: TGCGCCAGCAGCTATGGCAACTCTGGGGCCAACGTCCTGACTTTC.

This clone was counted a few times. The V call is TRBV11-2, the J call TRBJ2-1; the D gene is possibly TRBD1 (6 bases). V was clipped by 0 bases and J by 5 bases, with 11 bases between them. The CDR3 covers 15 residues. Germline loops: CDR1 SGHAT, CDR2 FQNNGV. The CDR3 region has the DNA TGTGCCAGCAGCTTAGAGTTCGCAGGGGACAATGAGCAGTTCTTC. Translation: CASSLEFAGDNEQFF.